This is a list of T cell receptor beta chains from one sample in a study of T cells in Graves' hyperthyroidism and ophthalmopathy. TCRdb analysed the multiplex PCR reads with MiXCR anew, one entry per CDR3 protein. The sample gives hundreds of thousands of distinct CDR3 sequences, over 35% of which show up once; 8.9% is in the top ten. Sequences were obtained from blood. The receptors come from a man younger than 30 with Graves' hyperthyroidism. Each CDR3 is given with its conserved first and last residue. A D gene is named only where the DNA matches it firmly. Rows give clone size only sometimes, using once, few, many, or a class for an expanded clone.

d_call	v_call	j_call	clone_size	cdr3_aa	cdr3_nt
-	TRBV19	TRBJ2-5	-	CASSISSPGTETQYF	TGTGCCAGTAGTATTTCATCCCCAGGGACGGAGACCCAGTACTTC
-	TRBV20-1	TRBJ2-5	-	CSARDITGF	TGCAGTGCTAGAGATATCACAGGGTTC
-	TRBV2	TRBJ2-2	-	CASSLRGDGELFF	TGTGCCAGCAGTTTGCGGGGAGACGGGGAGCTGTTTTTT
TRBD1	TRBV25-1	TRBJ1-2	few	CASSGGTGFDYGYTF	TGTGCCAGCAGTGGGGGGACAGGGTTCGACTATGGCTACACCTTC
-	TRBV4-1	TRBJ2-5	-	CASSQVGGEETQYF	TGCGCCAGCAGCCAAGTAGGAGGGGAAGAGACCCAGTACTTC
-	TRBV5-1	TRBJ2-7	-	CASSFGVSGPEQYF	TGCGCCAGCAGCTTCGGGGTATCAGGACCGGAGCAGTACTTC
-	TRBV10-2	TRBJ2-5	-	CASSGGPAGRETQYF	TGCGCCAGCAGTGGTGGGCCTGCGGGGCGAGAGACCCAGTACTTC
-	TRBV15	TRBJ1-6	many	CATSKTVQRDSPLHF	TGTGCCACCAGCAAAACGGTCCAAAGGGATTCACCCCTCCACTTT
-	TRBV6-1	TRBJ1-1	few	CASSYETGGTEAFF	TGTGCCAGCAGTTACGAGACCGGGGGCACTGAAGCTTTCTTT
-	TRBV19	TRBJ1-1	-	CASSLGENAEAFF	TGTGCCAGTAGTCTCGGCGAGAACGCTGAAGCTTTCTTT
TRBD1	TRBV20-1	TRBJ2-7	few	CSASPQGVEQYF	TGCAGTGCTAGTCCCCAGGGGGTCGAGCAGTACTTC
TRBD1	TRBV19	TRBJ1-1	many	CASSHPTGDTEAFF	TGTGCCAGTAGCCACCCCACAGGGGACACTGAAGCTTTCTTT
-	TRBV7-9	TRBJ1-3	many	CASSLAQDTIYF	TGTGCCAGCAGCTTAGCCCAGGACACCATATATTTT
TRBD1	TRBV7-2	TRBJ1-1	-	CASSSQGMGTEAFF	TGTGCCAGCAGCTCACAGGGGATGGGCACTGAAGCTTTCTTT
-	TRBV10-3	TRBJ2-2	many	CAISGGLNTGELFF	TGTGCCATCAGTGGGGGACTGAACACCGGGGAGCTGTTTTTT
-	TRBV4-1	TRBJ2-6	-	CASSHPLTGANVLTF	TGCGCCAGCAGCCATCCCCTCACTGGGGCCAACGTCCTGACTTTC